These 6 T cell receptor beta chains came from one sample sequenced in a study of Graves' ophthalmopathy and Graves' hyperthyroidism. The study amplified TCR beta CDR3 regions using RNA transcripts. HTBI-primed first-round RT-PCR preceded second-round multiplex PCR. One entry per CDR3 protein, called by TCRdb with MiXCR from the multiplex PCR reads. The sample has 450,000 to 600,000 distinct CDR3 sequences; about 40% are singletons. Sequencing was done on a sample of peripheral blood or thyroid tissue (not recorded which). The receptors originated from an adult man with Graves' hyperthyroidism.

The CDR3 protein is CASSQDLAGGLGEQYF. CDR3 in DNA: TGTGCCAGCAGCCAAGATCTAGCGGGGGGGCTCGGTGAGCAGTACTTC. The rearrangement uses TRBV7-4 and TRBJ2-7; 12 bases agree with TRBD2. Trimming removed 5 bases from V and 7 bases from J; junction bases left unmatched: 12. The CDR3 is 16 amino acids. Germline values: CDR1 SGHVT, CDR2 SQSDAQ.

V is TRBV10-3 and J is TRBJ1-5; D is uncertain. Germline CDR1 is ENHRY and CDR2 is SYGVKD. The CDR3 has 17 amino acids. V was cut by 0 bases and J by 2 bases, with 14 bases left in between. The CDR3 nucleotides are TGTGCCATCAGTGAGTCCTACGGGAGGGCCGGCAATCAGCCCCAGCATTTT. This codes for CAISESYGRAGNQPQHF.

The genes are TRBV10-1 and TRBJ1-3, with TRBD1 matching 10 bases. In germline, CDR1 is WNHNN, CDR2 SYGVQD (reference sequence). This CDR3 comprises 17 residues. Trimming at V came to 6 bases and at J to 2 bases, leaving 10 bases not matched to a gene. The CDR3 reads CASSSLPGQGTGNTIYF. CDR3 nucleotides: TGCGCCAGCAGCTCCCTCCCGGGACAGGGGACTGGAAACACCATATATTTT.

The chain combines TRBV6-6 with TRBJ2-3; D is perhaps TRBD2 (6 bases). In germline, CDR1 is MNHNY, CDR2 SVGAGI (reference sequence). V lost 6 bases and J lost 3, with 13 bases in between. There are 14 residues in the CDR3. The CDR3 reads CASRDGSWTDTQYF. CDR3 nucleotides: TGTGCCAGCAGGGACGGGAGTTGGACAGATACGCAGTATTTT.

CDR3 sequence (DNA): TGTGCCAGAGGGACCGAGAACACTGAAGCTTTCTTT. Its translation is CARGTENTEAFF. The chain is built from TRBV2 and TRBJ1-1; a possible D gene is TRBD1 (5 bases). V was shortened by 9 bases and J by 1 base, with 9 bases between the two germline ends. Germline lookup yields CDR1 SNHLY and CDR2 FYNNEI. There are 12 residues in the CDR3.

In this sample, this clonotype turned up a few times. The CDR3 nucleotides read TGTGCCAGCAGTTTACTGACGGGACAGGTCTCCTACGAGCAGTACTTC. Protein: CASSLLTGQVSYEQYF. The chain carries TRBV7-9 and TRBJ2-7, with TRBD1 matching 8 bases. Germline V CDR1 and CDR2: SEHNR, FQNEAQ (reference sequence). The CDR3 is 16 amino acids. Trimming cost V 6 bases and J 0 bases; bases outside gene matches: 10. Full variable domain (outside the CDR3, taken from reference TRBV7-9 and TRBJ2-7): DTGVSQNPRHKITKRGQNVTFRCDPISEHNRLYWYRQTLGQGPEFLTYFQNEAQLEKSRLLSDRFSAERPKGSFSTLEIQRTEQGDSAMYLCASSLLTGQVSYEQYFGPGTRLTVT.